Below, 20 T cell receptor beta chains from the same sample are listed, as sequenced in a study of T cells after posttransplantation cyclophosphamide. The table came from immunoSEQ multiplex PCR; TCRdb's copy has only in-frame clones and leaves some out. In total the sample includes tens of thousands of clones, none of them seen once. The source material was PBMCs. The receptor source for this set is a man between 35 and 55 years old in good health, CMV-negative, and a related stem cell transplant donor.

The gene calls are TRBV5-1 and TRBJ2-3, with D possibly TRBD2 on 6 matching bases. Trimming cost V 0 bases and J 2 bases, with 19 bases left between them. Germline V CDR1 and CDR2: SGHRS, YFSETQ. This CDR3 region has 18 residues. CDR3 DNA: TGCGCCAGCAGCTTGGAGGGCGGAGCGGGTGGAATCACAGATACGCAGTATTTT. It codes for CASSLEGGAGGITDTQYF.

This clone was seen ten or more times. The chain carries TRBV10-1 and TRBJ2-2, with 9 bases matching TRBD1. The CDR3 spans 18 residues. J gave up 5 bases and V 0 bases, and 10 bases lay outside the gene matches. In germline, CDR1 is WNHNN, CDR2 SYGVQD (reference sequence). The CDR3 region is CASSESGQGVFGTGELFF. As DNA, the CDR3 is TGCGCCAGCAGTGAGTCGGGACAGGGAGTGTTCGGGACCGGGGAGCTGTTTTTT.

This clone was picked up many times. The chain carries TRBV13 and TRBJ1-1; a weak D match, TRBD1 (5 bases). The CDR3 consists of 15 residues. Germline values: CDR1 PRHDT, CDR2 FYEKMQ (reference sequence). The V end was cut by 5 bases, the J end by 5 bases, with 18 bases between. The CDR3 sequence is CASSIHPGSGTEAFF. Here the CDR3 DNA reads TGTGCCAGCAGCATACACCCAGGGTCCGGTACTGAAGCTTTCTTT.

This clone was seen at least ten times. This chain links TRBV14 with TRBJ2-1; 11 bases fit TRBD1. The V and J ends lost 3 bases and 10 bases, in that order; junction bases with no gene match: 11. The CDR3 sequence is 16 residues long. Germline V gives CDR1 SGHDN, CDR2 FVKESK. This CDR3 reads CASSHAWGQGVREQFF. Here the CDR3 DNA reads TGTGCCAGCAGCCACGCGTGGGGACAGGGGGTAAGGGAGCAGTTCTTC.

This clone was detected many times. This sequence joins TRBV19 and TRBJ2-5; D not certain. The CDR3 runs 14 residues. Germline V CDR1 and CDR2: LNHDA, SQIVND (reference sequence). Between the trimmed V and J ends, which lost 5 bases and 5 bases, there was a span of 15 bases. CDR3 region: CASSPARSYETQYF. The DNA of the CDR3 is TGTGCCAGTAGTCCTGCGCGATCCTACGAGACCCAGTACTTC.

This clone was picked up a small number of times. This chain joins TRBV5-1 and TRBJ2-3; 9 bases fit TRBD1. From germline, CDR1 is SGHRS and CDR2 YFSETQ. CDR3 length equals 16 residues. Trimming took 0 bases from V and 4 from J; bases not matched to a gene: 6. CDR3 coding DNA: TGCGCCAGCAGCTTGGCTGGACAGGGGTTTGCAGATACGCAGTATTTT. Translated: CASSLAGQGFADTQYF.

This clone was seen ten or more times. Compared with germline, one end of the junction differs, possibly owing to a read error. The CDR3 sequence is CASSQAERETQYF. The DNA for the CDR3 is TGTGCTAGCAGCCAAGCCGAGAGGGAGACCCAGTACTTC. V gene TRBV7-7 combines with J gene TRBJ2-5, with D unresolved. Germline V lookup: CDR1 SSHAT, CDR2 FNYEAQ (reference sequence). This CDR3 spans 13 amino acids. The entire variable domain, with the rest obtained from reference TRBV7-7 and TRBJ2-5, is as follows: GAGVSQSPRYKVTKRGQDVTLRCDPISSHATLYWYQQALGQGPEFLTYFNYEAQPDKSGLPSDRFSAERPEGSISTLTIQRTEQRDSAMYRCASSQAERETQYFGPGTRLLVL.

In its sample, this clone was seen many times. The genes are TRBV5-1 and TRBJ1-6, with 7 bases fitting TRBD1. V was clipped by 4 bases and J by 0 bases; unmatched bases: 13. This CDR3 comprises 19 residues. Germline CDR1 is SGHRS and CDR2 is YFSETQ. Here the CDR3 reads CASSPMGQTGSSYNSPLHF. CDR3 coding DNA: TGCGCCAGCAGCCCCATGGGTCAGACAGGGAGCTCCTATAATTCACCCCTCCACTTT. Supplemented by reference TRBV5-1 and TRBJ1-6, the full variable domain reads KAGVTQTPRYLIKTRGQQVTLSCSPISGHRSVSWYQQTPGQGLQFLFEYFSETQRNKGNFPGRFSGRQFSNSRSEMNVSTLELGDSALYLCASSPMGQTGSSYNSPLHFGNGTRLTVT.

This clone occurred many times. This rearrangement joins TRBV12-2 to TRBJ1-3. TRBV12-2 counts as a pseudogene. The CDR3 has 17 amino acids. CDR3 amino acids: CASRLGLRLIAGNTIYF. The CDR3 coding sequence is TGTGCAAGTCGCTTAGGATTACGCTTGATAGCCGGAAACACCATATATTTT.

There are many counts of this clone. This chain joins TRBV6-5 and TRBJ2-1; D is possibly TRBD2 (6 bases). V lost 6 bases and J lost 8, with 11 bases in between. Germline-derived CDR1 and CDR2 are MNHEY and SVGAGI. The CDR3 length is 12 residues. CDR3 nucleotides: TGTGCCAGCAGAAATCCGGGAGATGAGCAGTTCTTC. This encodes CASRNPGDEQFF.

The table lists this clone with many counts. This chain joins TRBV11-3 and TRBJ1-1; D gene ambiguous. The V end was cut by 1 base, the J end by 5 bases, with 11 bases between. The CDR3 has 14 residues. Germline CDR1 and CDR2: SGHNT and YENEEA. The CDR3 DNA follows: TGTGCCAGCAGCTTAGGCCAGGTGGCTACTGAAGCTTTCTTT. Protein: CASSLGQVATEAFF.

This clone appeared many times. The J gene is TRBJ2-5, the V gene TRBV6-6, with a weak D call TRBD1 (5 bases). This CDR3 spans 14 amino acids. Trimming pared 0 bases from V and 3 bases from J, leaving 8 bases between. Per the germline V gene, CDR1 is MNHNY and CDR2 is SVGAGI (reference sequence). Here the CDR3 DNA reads TGTGCCAGCAGTTACTCTCAGGGTAAAGAGACCCAGTACTTC. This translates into CASSYSQGKETQYF.

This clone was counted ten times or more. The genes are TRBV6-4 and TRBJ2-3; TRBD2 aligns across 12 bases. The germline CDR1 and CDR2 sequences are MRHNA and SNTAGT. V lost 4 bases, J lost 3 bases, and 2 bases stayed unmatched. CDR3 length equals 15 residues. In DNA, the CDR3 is TGTGCCAGCAGTGCTAGCGGGGGGGGAACAGATACGCAGTATTTT. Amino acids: CASSASGGGTDTQYF.

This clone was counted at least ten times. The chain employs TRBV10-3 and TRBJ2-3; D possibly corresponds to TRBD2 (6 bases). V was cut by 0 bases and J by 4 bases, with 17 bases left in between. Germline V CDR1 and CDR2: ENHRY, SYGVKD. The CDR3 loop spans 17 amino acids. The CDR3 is CAISESSGRLSPDTQYF. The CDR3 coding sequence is TGTGCCATCAGTGAGTCTAGCGGAAGGCTTTCTCCAGATACGCAGTATTTT.

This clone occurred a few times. The CDR3 loop is CASSYSGGADYEQYV. CDR3 nucleotide sequence: TGTGCCAGCAGTTACTCGGGGGGGGCCGACTACGAGCAGTACGTC. The chain joins TRBV6-6 to TRBJ2-7; tentative D call: TRBD2 (7 bases). Trimming took off 0 bases at V and 3 bases at J, with 12 bases between the two ends. The CDR3 runs to 15 residues. Germline CDR1 and CDR2: MNHNY and SVGAGI (reference sequence).

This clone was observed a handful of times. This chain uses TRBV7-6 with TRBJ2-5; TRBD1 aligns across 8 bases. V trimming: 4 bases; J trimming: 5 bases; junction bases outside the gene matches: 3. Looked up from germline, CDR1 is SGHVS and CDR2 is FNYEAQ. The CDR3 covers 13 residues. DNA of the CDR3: TGTGCCAGCAGCTCGACAGGGGTTGAGACCCAGTACTTC. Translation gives CASSSTGVETQYF.

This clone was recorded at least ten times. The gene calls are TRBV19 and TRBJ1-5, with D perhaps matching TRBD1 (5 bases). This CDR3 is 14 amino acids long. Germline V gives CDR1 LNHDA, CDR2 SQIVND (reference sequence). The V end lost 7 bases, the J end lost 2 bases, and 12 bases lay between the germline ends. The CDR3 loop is CASIGAFGNQPQHF. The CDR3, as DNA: TGTGCCAGTATTGGGGCGTTTGGCAATCAGCCCCAGCATTTT. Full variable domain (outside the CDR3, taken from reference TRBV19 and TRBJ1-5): DGGITQSPKYLFRKEGQNVTLSCEQNLNHDAMYWYRQDPGQGLRLIYYSQIVNDFQKGDIAEGYSVSREKKESFPLTVTSAQKNPTAFYLCASIGAFGNQPQHFGDGTRLSIL.

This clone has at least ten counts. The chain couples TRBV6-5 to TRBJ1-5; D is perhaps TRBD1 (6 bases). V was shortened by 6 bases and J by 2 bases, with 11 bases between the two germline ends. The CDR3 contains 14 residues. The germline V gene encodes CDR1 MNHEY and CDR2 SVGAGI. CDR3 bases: TGTGCCAGCAGGGTCAGGGGTGGCAATCAGCCCCAGCATTTT. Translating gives CASRVRGGNQPQHF.

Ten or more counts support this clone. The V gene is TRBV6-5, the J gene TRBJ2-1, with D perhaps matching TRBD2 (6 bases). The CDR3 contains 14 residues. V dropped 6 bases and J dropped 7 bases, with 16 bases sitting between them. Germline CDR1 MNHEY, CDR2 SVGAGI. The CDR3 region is CASSPREKGNEQFF. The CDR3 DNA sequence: TGTGCCAGCAGCCCCCGGGAGAAAGGAAATGAGCAGTTCTTC.

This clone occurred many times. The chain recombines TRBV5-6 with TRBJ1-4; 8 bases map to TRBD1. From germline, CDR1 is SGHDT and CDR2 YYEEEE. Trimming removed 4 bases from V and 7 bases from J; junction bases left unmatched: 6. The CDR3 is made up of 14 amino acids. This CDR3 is CASSAGGQGEKLFF. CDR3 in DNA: TGTGCCAGCAGCGCAGGGGGCCAGGGTGAAAAACTGTTTTTT.